The 15 T cell receptor beta chains given below trace back to one sample, sequenced in a study of cytomegalovirus exposure and HLA in healthy donors (dated by TCRdb to 2015 to 2018). Preparation of the library involved the immunoSEQ multiplex PCR assay. A mixture of 60 forward primers for TCR Vbeta segments and 13 reverse primers for TCR Jbeta segments was used in the multiplex PCR. TCRdb's version of the immuneACCESS table is confined to in-frame rearrangements and falls short of the full clone set. An unresolved V gene accounts for under half of the shortfall where checked; the remainder is of unknown origin. Recorded for this sample are 200,000 to 250,000 clones; almost 70% of them occurred a single time. The ten largest clones take up about 2.5% of the sample. The sample consisted of PBMCs. The source is a man in his forties or fifties in good health and CMV-seropositive.

The chain combines TRBV5-1 with TRBJ2-7; TRBD2 is a possible D gene (5 bases). Germline V gene data show CDR1 as SGHRS and CDR2 as YFSETQ. The CDR3 has 17 residues. Trimming cost V 3 bases and J 2 bases, with 21 bases left between them. As DNA, the CDR3 is TGCGCCAGCAGCTCCACCCCGAGGGAAGTTATTCCCTACGAGCAGTACTTC. Amino acids: CASSSTPREVIPYEQYF.

The chain recombines TRBV6-1 with TRBJ1-2; the D is unclear. Germline V lookup: CDR1 MNHNS, CDR2 SASEGT. Trimming took off 7 bases at V and 6 bases at J, with 15 bases between the two ends. CDR3 length equals 13 residues. CDR3 in DNA: TGTGCCAGCAAGTTCAGTCCCACGAATGGCTACACCTTC. Its protein is CASKFSPTNGYTF.

The chain links TRBV5-1 to TRBJ2-3; 12 bases are a match to TRBD2. This CDR3 spans 17 amino acids. Germline V gene data show CDR1 as SGHRS and CDR2 as YFSETQ. J was trimmed by 0 bases and V by 3 bases; bases with no gene match: 5. The CDR3 loop is CASSWLTSGGSTDTQYF. The DNA for the CDR3 is TGCGCCAGCAGCTGGCTGACTAGCGGGGGAAGCACAGATACGCAGTATTTT.

V is TRBV19 and J is TRBJ1-6; possible D gene TRBD1, 6 bases. The CDR3 extends over 15 amino acids. V was pared by 3 bases and J by 14 bases, with 20 bases between. Germline values: CDR1 LNHDA, CDR2 SQIVND (reference sequence). CDR3 nucleotide sequence: TGTGCCAGTAGTATCGGTCCCCTGGGCCCAGGGGCCCTCCACTTT. Translating gives CASSIGPLGPGALHF.

This clone was seen only a few times. The chain links TRBV4-1 to TRBJ1-5; D not certain. CDR1 is MGHRA and CDR2 is YSYEKL in the germline V gene. The V end was cut by 1 base, the J end by 9 bases, with 7 bases between. The CDR3 runs 12 residues. CDR3 DNA sequence: TGCGCCAGCAGCCAAGTTGGCAGGCCCCAGCATTTT. Amino acids: CASSQVGRPQHF.

The J gene is TRBJ2-3, the V gene TRBV6-1, with a possible D match to TRBD2 (5 bases). The ends were cut back, 3 bases at V and 5 bases at J, with 6 bases in the middle. The CDR3 has 12 amino acids. Germline V CDR1 and CDR2: MNHNS, SASEGT. The CDR3, as DNA: TGTGCCAGCAGTGATCGGGAAGATACGCAGTATTTT. Its translation is CASSDREDTQYF.

The rearrangement uses TRBV9 and TRBJ2-3; 9 nucleotides match TRBD2. V was pared by 5 bases and J by 2 bases, with 6 bases of the junction left unmatched. The germline gives CDR1 SGDLS, CDR2 YYNGEE. This CDR3 comprises 15 residues. CDR3 coding DNA: TGTGCCAGCAGTCTTAGCGGGGGTTTCACAGATACGCAGTATTTT. Translation: CASSLSGGFTDTQYF.

The V gene is TRBV5-1, the J gene TRBJ1-6; D remains unclear. V lost 0 bases and J 0 bases, leaving 7 bases between the germline ends. This CDR3 comprises 16 residues. The germline V gene encodes CDR1 SGHRS and CDR2 YFSETQ. The CDR3 protein is CASSLGEGSYNSPLHF. The CDR3 bases are TGCGCCAGCAGCTTGGGTGAGGGCTCCTATAATTCACCCCTCCACTTT.

The chain couples TRBV18 to TRBJ1-6; the match to TRBD1 covers 7 bases. J was trimmed by 10 bases and V by 6 bases; bases with no gene match: 12. CDR1 and CDR2 (germline): KGHSH, LQKENI. There are 15 residues in the CDR3. CDR3 protein: CASSPGGGVGSPLHF. Here the CDR3 DNA reads TGTGCCAGCTCCCCCGGAGGGGGCGTCGGGTCACCCCTCCACTTT. Full variable domain (remainder filled in from reference TRBV18 and TRBJ1-6): NAGVMQNPRHLVRRRGQEARLRCSPMKGHSHVYWYRQLPEEGLKFMVYLQKENIIDESGMPKERFSAEFPKEGPSILRIQQVVRGDSAAYFCASSPGGGVGSPLHFGNGTRLTVT.

This clone was observed once. The CDR3 loop is CASSILTGGPDTQYF. CDR3 DNA: TGTGCCAGTAGTATTTTGACAGGGGGACCAGATACGCAGTATTTT. This sequence joins TRBV19 and TRBJ2-3; 9 bases match TRBD1. The V and J ends lost 3 bases and 4 bases, in that order; junction bases with no gene match: 5. The CDR3 spans 15 residues. Germline lookup yields CDR1 LNHDA and CDR2 SQIVND (reference sequence).

This clone was detected only once. This sequence joins TRBV21-1 and TRBJ2-3; the D call in the table, TRBD1, was not verified against the DNA. TRBV21-1 is a known pseudogene. The CDR3 consists of 16 residues. CDR3 DNA: TGTGCCAGCAGCTCGGCCCGGGACAGGGCTACAGATACGCAGTATTTT. This codes for CASSSARDRATDTQYF.

This rearrangement joins TRBV4-3 to TRBJ1-3; no definite D call. CDR3 size: 15 residues. Trimming pared 0 bases from V and 1 base from J, leaving 7 bases between. The V gene's germline CDR1 is LGHNA and CDR2 YSLEER. The CDR3 DNA reads TGCGCCAGCAGCCAAGAGTGGCATTCTGGAAACACCATATATTTT. It encodes CASSQEWHSGNTIYF.

The CDR3 spells CASSLTGLATNEKLFF. CDR3 bases: TGTGCCAGCAGTTTAACAGGGCTTGCAACTAATGAAAAACTGTTTTTT. The chain recombines TRBV6-6 with TRBJ1-4; a weak D match, TRBD1 (6 bases). The CDR3 totals 16 residues. The germline V gene encodes CDR1 MNHNY and CDR2 SVGAGI (reference sequence). The V end was cut by 4 bases, the J end by 0 bases, with 12 bases between.

CDR3 region: CASSQDPLPSGGGNEQFF. The CDR3 nucleotides are TGCGCCAGCAGCCAAGACCCCCTCCCTAGCGGGGGGGGCAATGAGCAGTTCTTC. V is TRBV4-3 and J is TRBJ2-1; 12 bases agree with TRBD2. Germline CDR1 reads LGHNA; CDR2 reads YSLEER. The CDR3 is made up of 18 amino acids. Trimming removed 0 bases from V and 6 bases from J; junction bases left unmatched: 9.

This chain connects TRBV2 to TRBJ1-1; D may be TRBD1 (5 bases). From germline, CDR1 is SNHLY and CDR2 FYNNEI. Trimming removed 6 bases from V and 4 bases from J, with 18 bases in between. The CDR3 has 15 amino acids. CDR3 in amino acids: CASRGLLGRGTEAFF. The CDR3 region has the DNA TGTGCCAGCAGGGGACTACTTGGGCGGGGCACTGAAGCTTTCTTT.